This TCR beta chain originates from a study of T cell responses to AZD1222 COVID-19 vaccine. The study, taken as a whole, reports: With two AZD1222 doses given, Spike-specific TCR breadth and depth both rose. Most donors were white British, females outnumbered males, and clonal diversity was possibly underestimated. With dominance at 160-218 and 743-854, vaccine-associated CD4 TCRs spanned spike. AZD1222 recipients seropositive at baseline numbered only six or seven.

This clone was seen once. Its cognate antigen is unknown. V lost 5 bases, J lost 5 bases, and 12 bases lay in between. From germline, CDR1 is LNHDA and CDR2 SQIVND (reference sequence). CDR3 length equals 13 residues. This table comes from immunoSEQ multiplex PCR, and its TCRdb copy is limited to in-frame clones, with some not included. The table has some 62,000 clones, about 74% seen once. The sample consisted of peripheral blood, taken on day 0 of AZD1222 vaccination. The rearrangement uses TRBV19 and TRBJ1-1, with D tentatively TRBD1 (6 bases). The TCR comes from an adult in good health. CDR3 DNA: TGTGCCAGTAGTGCAGGGGTACTTACTGAAGCTTTCTTT. Translating gives CASSAGVLTEAFF.